Below, 9 T cell receptor beta chains from the same sample are listed, as sequenced in a study of blood T cell repertoires in COVID-19. Assay used: immunoSEQ multiplex PCR; TCRdb lists only in-frame clones, some missing. The sample contains 300,000 to 350,000 clones, 87% of which appear only once. Specimen: peripheral blood. The origin of the receptors is a man younger than 35 with active or convalescent COVID-19.

The J gene is TRBJ1-5, the V gene TRBV29-1; D unclear. Looked up from germline, CDR1 is SQVTM and CDR2 is ANQGSEA. Trimming took off 4 bases at V and 4 bases at J, with 11 bases between the two ends. The CDR3 is 13 residues long. DNA for the CDR3: TGCAGCGTTGGGTCGGGTTGGAATCAGCCCCAGCATTTT. It specifies CSVGSGWNQPQHF.

The rearrangement links TRBV12-3 or TRBV12-4 to TRBJ2-1; TRBD1 agrees at 8 bases. J lost 5 bases, V lost 6 bases, and 3 bases had no gene match. The length of the CDR3 is 13 residues. This CDR3 is CASRRQGNNEQFF. Here the CDR3 DNA reads TGTGCCAGCAGAAGACAGGGGAACAATGAGCAGTTCTTC.

V is TRBV4-3 and J is TRBJ2-1; TRBD2 matches 9 bases. Trimming removed 0 bases from V and 5 bases from J; junction bases left unmatched: 11. Germline V gene lookup returns CDR1 LGHNA and CDR2 YSLEER. This CDR3 has 18 residues. CDR3 sequence: CASSQDNVRGGPNNEQFF. DNA for the CDR3: TGCGCCAGCAGCCAAGATAACGTGCGGGGGGGCCCAAACAATGAGCAGTTCTTC.

The chain combines TRBV7-2 with TRBJ2-7, with 9 bases identical to TRBD1. The length of the CDR3 is 14 residues. The junction had 4 bases not matched to a gene; V was cut back by 1 base and J by 6 bases. Germline CDR1 reads SGHTA; CDR2 reads FQGNSA. In nucleotides, the CDR3 is TGTGCCAGCAGCTTAGGGGACAGGGTGCGCGAGCAGTACTTC. It yields the protein CASSLGDRVREQYF.

The rearrangement joins TRBV24-1 to TRBJ2-2, with a weak D call TRBD1 (5 bases). This CDR3 is built from 12 residues. Germline V gives CDR1 KGHDR, CDR2 SFDVKD. V shed 7 bases and J shed 4 bases, with 6 bases lying between them. The CDR3 loop reads CATRGPTGELFF. For the CDR3, the DNA is TGTGCCACCAGGGGGCCCACCGGGGAGCTGTTTTTT.

The V gene is TRBV27, the J gene TRBJ2-7; 13 nucleotides match TRBD2. The CDR3 sequence is 15 residues long. V lost 2 bases, J lost 5 bases, and 3 bases stayed unmatched. CDR1 is MNHEY and CDR2 is SMNVEV in the germline V gene (reference sequence). The CDR3 region has the DNA TGTGCCAGCAGTTTACGGGGGACTAGCGGGAACGAGCAGTACTTC. Amino acids: CASSLRGTSGNEQYF.

The chain carries TRBV5-1 and TRBJ1-1; possibly TRBD1 for D (5 bases). Germline values: CDR1 SGHRS, CDR2 YFSETQ. V lost 0 bases, J lost 3 bases, and 15 bases lay in between. The CDR3 spans 16 residues. The CDR3 DNA reads as TGCGCCAGCAGCTTGGACGGGGGTCTCGGGGACACTGAAGCTTTCTTT. This sequence encodes CASSLDGGLGDTEAFF.

J is TRBJ2-1 and V is TRBV19; 7 bases map to TRBD2. The CDR3 totals 15 residues. Trimming at V came to 5 bases and at J to 9 bases, leaving 13 bases not matched to a gene. Per germline, CDR1 LNHDA and CDR2 SQIVND (reference sequence). Written as DNA, the CDR3 is TGTGCCAGTAGTCGGCCCAGCGGGAAGGAGGTTGAGCAGTTCTTC. Its translation: CASSRPSGKEVEQFF.

The rearrangement joins TRBV19 to TRBJ2-4; D is ambiguous. Germline V CDR1 and CDR2: LNHDA, SQIVND (reference sequence). The CDR3 runs 13 residues. The V and J ends lost 3 bases and 0 bases respectively, with 3 bases between them. CDR3 amino acids: CASSIQAKNIQYF. The CDR3, as DNA: TGTGCCAGTAGTATCCAAGCCAAAAACATTCAGTACTTC.